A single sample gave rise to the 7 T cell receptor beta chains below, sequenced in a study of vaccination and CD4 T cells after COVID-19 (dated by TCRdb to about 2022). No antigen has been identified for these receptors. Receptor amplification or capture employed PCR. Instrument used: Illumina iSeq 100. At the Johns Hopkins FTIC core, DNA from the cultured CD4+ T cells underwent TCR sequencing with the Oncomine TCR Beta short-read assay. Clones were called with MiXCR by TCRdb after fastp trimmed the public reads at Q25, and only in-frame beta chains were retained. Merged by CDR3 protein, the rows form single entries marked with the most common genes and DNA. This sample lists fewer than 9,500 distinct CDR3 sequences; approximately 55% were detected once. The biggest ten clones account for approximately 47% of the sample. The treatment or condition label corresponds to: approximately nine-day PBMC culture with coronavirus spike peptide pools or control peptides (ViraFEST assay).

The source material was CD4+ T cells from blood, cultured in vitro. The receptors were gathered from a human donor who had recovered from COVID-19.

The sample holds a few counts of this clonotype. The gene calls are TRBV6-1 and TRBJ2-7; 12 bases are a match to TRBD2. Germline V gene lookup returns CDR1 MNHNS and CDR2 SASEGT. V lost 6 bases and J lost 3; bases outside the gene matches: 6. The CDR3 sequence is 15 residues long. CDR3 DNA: TGTGCCAGCAGACGGACTAGCGGGGATCGCTACGAGCAGTACTTC. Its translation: CASRRTSGDRYEQYF.

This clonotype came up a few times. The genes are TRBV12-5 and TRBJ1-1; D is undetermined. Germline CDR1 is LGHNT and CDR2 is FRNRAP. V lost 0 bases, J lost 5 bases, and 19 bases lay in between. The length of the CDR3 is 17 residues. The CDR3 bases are TGTGCTAGTGGTTTGGTACTGGGAAGGGAAGAAAGAACTGAAGCTTTCTTT. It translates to CASGLVLGREERTEAFF.

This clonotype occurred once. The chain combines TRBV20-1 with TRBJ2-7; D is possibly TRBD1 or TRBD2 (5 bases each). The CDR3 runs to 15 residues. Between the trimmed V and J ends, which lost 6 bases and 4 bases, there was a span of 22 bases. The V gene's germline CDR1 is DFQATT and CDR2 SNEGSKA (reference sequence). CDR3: CSAARGSGLRYEQYF. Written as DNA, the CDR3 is TGCAGTGCGGCTCGGGGTTCAGGGTTAAGATACGAGCAGTACTTC.

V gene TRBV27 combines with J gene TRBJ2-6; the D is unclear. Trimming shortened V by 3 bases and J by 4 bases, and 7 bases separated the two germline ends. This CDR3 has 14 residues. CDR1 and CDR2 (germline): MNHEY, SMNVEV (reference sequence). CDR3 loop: CASSFEPGANVLTF. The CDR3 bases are TGTGCCAGCAGTTTTGAGCCCGGGGCCAACGTCCTGACTTTC.

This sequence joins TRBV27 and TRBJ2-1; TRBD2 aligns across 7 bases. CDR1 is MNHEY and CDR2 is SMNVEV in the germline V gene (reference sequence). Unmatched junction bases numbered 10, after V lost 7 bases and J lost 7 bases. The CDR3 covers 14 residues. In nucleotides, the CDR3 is TGTGCCAGCATTTCCGGGACTAAGGGGAATGAGCAGTTCTTC. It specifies CASISGTKGNEQFF.

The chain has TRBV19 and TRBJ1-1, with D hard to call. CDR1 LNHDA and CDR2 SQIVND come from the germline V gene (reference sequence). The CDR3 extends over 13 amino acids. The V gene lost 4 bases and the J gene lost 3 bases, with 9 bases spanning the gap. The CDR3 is CASSNQGYTEAFF. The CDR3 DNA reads TGTGCCAGTAGTAATCAAGGATACACTGAAGCTTTCTTT. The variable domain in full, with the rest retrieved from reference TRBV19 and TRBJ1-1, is DGGITQSPKYLFRKEGQNVTLSCEQNLNHDAMYWYRQDPGQGLRLIYYSQIVNDFQKGDIAEGYSVSREKKESFPLTVTSAQKNPTAFYLCASSNQGYTEAFFGQGTRLTVV.

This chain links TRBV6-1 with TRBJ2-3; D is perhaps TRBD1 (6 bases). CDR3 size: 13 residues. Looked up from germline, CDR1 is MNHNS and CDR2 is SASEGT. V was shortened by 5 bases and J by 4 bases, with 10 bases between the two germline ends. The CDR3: CASSRPGADTQYF. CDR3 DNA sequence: TGTGCCAGCAGTCGACCAGGGGCAGATACGCAGTATTTT.